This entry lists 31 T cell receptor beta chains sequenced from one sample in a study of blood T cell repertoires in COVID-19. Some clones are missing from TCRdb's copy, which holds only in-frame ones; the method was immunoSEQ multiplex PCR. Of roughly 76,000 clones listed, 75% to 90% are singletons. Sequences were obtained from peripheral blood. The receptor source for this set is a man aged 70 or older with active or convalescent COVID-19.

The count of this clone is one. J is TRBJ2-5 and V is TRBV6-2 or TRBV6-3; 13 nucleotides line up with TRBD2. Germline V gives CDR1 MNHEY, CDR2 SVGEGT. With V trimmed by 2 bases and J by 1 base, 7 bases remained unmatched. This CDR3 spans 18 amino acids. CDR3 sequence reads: CASSYRRTSGSPQETQYF. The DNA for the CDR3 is TGTGCCAGCAGTTACCGGAGGACTAGCGGGAGTCCCCAAGAGACCCAGTACTTC.

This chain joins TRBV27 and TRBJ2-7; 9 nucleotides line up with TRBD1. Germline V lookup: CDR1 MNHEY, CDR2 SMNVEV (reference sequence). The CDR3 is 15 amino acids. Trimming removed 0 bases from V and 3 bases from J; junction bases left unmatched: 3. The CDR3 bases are TGTGCCAGCAGTTTATCCATGGGACAGGGCTACGAGCAGTACTTC. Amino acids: CASSLSMGQGYEQYF.

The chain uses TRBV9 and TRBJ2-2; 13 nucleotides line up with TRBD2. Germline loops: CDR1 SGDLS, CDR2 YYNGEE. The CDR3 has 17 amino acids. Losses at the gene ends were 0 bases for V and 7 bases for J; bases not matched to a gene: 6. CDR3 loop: CASSVARTSGSIGELFF. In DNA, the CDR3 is TGTGCCAGCAGCGTAGCAAGGACTAGCGGGAGTATCGGGGAGCTGTTTTTT. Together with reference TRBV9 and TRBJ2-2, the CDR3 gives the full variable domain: DSGVTQTPKHLITATGQRVTLRCSPRSGDLSVYWYQQSLDQGLQFLIQYYNGEERAKGNILERFSAQQFPDLHSELNLSSLELGDSALYFCASSVARTSGSIGELFFGEGSRLTVL.

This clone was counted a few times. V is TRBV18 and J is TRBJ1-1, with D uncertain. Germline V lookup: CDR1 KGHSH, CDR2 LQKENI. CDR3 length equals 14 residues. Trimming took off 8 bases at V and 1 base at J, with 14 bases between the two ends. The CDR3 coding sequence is TGTGCCAGCGCAACGCTCGGGGAGAACACTGAAGCTTTCTTT. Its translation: CASATLGENTEAFF.

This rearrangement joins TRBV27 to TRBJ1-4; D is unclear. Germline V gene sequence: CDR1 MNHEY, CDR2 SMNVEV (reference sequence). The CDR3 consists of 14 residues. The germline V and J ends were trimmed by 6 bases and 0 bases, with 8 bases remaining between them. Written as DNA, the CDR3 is TGTGCCAGCAGCGGCGGGGCAACTAATGAAAAACTGTTTTTT. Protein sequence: CASSGGATNEKLFF.

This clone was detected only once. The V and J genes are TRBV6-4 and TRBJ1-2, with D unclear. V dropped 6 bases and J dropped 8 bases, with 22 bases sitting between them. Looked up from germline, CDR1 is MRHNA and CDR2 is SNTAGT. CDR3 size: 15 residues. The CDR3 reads CASSISQEGRDGYTF. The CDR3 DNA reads TGTGCCAGCAGCATTTCTCAGGAGGGTCGAGACGGCTACACCTTC.

CDR3 sequence reads: CASSADLGDSYEQYF. CDR3 in DNA: TGTGCCAGCAGCGCCGACCTAGGGGACTCCTACGAGCAGTACTTC. The chain recombines TRBV9 with TRBJ2-7; TRBD1 is a possible D gene (5 bases). This CDR3 comprises 15 residues. Per germline, CDR1 SGDLS and CDR2 YYNGEE. Trimming removed 3 bases from V and 0 bases from J, with 13 bases in between.

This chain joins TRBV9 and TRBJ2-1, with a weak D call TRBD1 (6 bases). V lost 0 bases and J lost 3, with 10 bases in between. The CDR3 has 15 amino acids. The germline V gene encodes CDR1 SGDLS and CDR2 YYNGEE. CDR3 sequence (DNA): TGTGCCAGCAGCGTAGCTACAGGGAGCTACAATGAGCAGTTCTTC. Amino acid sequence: CASSVATGSYNEQFF.

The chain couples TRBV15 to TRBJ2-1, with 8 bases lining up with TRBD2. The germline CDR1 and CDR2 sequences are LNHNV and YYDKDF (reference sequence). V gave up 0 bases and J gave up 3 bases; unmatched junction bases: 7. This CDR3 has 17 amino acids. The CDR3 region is CATSRDGRLAFYNEQFF. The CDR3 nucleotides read TGTGCCACCAGCAGAGACGGTCGACTAGCGTTCTACAATGAGCAGTTCTTC.

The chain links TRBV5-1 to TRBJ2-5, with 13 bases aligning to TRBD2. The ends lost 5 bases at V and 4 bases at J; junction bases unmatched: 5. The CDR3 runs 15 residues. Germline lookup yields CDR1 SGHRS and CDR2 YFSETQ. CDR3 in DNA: TGCGCCAGCAGGGCGGGACTAGCGGGACTAGAGACCCAGTACTTC. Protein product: CASRAGLAGLETQYF.

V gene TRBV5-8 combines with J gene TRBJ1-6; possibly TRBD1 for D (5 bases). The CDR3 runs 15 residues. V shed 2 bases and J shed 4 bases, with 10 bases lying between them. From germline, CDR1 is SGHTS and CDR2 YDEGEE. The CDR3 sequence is CASSLRGSYNSPLHF. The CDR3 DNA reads TGTGCCAGCAGCTTAAGGGGATCATATAATTCACCCCTCCACTTT.

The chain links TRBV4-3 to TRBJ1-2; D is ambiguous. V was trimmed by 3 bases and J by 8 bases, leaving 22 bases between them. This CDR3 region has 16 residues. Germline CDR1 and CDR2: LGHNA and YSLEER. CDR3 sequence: CASSHAEARESGGYTF. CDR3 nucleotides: TGCGCCAGCAGCCATGCCGAAGCAAGAGAATCGGGGGGCTACACCTTC.

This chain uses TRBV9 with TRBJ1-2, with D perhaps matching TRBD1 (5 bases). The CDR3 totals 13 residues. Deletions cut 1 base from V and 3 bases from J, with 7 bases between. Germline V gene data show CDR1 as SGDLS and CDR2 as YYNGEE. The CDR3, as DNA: TGTGCCAGCAGCGTATCAGGGTACTATGGCTACACCTTC. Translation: CASSVSGYYGYTF.

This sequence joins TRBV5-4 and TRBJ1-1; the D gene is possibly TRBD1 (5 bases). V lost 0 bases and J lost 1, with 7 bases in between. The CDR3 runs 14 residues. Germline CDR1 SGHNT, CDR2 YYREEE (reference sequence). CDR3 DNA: TGTGCCAGCAGCTTGGCCAGGGAGAACACTGAAGCTTTCTTT. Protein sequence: CASSLARENTEAFF. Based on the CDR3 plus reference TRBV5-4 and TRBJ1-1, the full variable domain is ETGVTQSPTHLIKTRGQQVTLRCSSQSGHNTVSWYQQALGQGPQFIFQYYREEENGRGNFPPRFSGLQFPNYSSELNVNALELDDSALYLCASSLARENTEAFFGQGTRLTVV.

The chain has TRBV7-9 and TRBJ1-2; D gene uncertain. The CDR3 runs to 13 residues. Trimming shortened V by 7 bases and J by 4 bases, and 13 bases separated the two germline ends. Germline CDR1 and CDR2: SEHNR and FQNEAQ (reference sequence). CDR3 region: CASIVSPGYGYTF. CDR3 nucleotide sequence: TGTGCCAGCATTGTTTCCCCAGGCTATGGCTACACCTTC.

As DNA, the CDR3 is TGTGCCAGCAGCTTAGCTAGCTTTTTGAACACAGATACGCAGTATTTT. This codes for CASSLASFLNTDTQYF. The rearrangement joins TRBV7-2 to TRBJ2-3; D remains unclear. This CDR3 contains 16 residues. Germline lookup yields CDR1 SGHTA and CDR2 FQGNSA. Trimming shortened V by 0 bases and J by 2 bases, and 12 bases separated the two germline ends.

The CDR3 nucleotides are TGTGCCAGCAGCCCTACAGGCACTAGCTTGTACAATGAGCAGTTCTTC. This encodes CASSPTGTSLYNEQFF. The rearrangement links TRBV4-2 to TRBJ2-1; D may be TRBD2 (6 bases). V gave up 4 bases and J gave up 4 bases, with 17 bases separating them. The CDR3 extends over 16 amino acids. The V gene's germline CDR1 is LGHNA and CDR2 YNFKEQ.

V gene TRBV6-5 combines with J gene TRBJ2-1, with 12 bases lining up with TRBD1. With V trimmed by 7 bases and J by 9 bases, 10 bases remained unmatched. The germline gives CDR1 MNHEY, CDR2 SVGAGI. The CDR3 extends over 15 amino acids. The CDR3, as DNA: TGTGCCAGCACAAGTTACGGGACAGGGGGCCGTGAGCAGTTCTTC. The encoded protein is CASTSYGTGGREQFF.

The DNA for the CDR3 is TGTGCCAGCGGGACACCCGGCTACACCTTC. It encodes CASGTPGYTF. V and J are TRBV12-3 or TRBV12-4 and TRBJ1-2, with a weak D call TRBD1 (6 bases). This CDR3 region has 10 residues. Between the trimmed V and J ends, which lost 8 bases and 8 bases, there was a span of 9 bases.

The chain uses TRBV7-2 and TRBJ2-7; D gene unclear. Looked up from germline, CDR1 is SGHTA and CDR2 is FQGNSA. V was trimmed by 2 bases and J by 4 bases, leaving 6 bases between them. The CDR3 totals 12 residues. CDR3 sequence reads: CASSLMAYEQYF. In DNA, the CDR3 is TGTGCCAGCAGCTTAATGGCTTACGAGCAGTACTTC.

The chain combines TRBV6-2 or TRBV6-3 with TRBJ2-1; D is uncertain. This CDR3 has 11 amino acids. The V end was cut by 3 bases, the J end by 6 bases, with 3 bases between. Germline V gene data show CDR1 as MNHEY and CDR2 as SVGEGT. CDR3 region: CASSYINEQFF. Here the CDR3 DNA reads TGTGCCAGCAGTTATATCAATGAGCAGTTCTTC.

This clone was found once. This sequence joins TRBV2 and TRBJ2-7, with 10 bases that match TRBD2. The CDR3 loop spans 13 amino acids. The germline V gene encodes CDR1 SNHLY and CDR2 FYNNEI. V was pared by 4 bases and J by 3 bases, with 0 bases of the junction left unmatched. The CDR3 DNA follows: TGTGCCAGCAGTGCTAGCGGGAGCTACGAGCAGTACTTC. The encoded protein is CASSASGSYEQYF.

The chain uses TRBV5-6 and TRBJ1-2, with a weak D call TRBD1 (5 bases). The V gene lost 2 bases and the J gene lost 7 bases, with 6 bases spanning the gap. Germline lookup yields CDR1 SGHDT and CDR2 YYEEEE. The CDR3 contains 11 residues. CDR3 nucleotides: TGTGCCAGCAGCTTCCAGGGTGGCTACACCTTC. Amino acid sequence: CASSFQGGYTF.

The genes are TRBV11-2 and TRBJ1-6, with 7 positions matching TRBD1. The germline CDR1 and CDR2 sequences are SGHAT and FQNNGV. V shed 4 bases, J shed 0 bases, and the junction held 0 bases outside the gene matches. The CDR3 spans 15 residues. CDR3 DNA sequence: TGTGCCAGCAGCTCAGGGGGCTCCTATAATTCACCCCTCCACTTT. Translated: CASSSGGSYNSPLHF.

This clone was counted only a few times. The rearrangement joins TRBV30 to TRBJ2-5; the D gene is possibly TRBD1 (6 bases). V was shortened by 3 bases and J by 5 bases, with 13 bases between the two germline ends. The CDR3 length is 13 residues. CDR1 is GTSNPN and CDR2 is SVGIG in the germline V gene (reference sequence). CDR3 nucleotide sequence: TGTGCCTGGAGATCCCAGGGGCGCGAGACCCAGTACTTC. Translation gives CAWRSQGRETQYF.

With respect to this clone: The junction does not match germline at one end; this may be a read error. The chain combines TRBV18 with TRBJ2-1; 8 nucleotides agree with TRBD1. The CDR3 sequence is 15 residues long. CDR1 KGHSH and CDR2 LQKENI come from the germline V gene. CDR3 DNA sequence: TGTGCCAGCTCATCACCCGGGACAGGAATCAATGAGCAGTTCTTC. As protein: CASSSPGTGINEQFF.

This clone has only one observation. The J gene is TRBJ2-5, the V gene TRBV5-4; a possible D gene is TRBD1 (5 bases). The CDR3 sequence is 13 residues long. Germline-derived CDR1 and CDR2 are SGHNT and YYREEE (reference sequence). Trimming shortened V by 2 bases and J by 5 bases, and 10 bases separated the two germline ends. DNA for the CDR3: TGTGCCAGCAGCTTCCTATCAGGGGAGACCCAGTACTTC. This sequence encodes CASSFLSGETQYF.

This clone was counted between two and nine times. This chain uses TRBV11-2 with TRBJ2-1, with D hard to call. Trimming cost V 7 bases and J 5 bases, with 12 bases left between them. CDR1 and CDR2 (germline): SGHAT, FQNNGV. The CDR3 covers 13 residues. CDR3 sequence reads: CASTASLNNEQFF. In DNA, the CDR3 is TGTGCCAGCACCGCGAGTCTTAACAATGAGCAGTTCTTC.

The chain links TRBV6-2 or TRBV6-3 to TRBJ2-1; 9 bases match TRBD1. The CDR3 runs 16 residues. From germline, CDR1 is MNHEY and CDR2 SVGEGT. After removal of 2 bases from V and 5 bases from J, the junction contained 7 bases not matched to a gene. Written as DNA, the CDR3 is TGTGCCAGCAGTTACCCTCCGGGACAGGGCCACAATGAGCAGTTCTTC. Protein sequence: CASSYPPGQGHNEQFF.

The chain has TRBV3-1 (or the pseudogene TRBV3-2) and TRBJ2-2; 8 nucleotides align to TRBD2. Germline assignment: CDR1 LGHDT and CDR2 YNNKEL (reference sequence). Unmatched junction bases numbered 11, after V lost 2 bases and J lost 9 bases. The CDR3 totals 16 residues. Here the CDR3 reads CASSQRGTRNVRELFF. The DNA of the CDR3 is TGTGCCAGCAGCCAACGAGGGACTAGGAATGTGCGGGAGCTGTTTTTT.

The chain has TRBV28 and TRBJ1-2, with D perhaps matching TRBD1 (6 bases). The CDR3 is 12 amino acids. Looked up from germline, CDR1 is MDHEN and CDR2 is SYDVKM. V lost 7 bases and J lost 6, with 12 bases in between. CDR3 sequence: CASTRTVHGYTF. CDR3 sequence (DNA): TGTGCCAGCACCCGGACAGTTCATGGCTACACCTTC.